The source of this TCR beta chain is a study of shared clonotypes between healthy human individuals (dated by TCRdb to the early 2020s). A note on the overall study: The cohort included a few men and a couple of women between 18 and 49 years of age. To increase sequencing depth and limit assay-specific biases, different laboratories used diverse techniques to prepare libraries and sequence TCR repertoires. To estimate repertoire size and how much clonotype sharing occurs between individuals, the study deeply sequenced the blood TCR repertoires of several healthy adults. Per donor, three plates each were used for CD4 naive and CD4 memory, two for CD8 naive, and one for CD8 memory. Leukapheresis yielded between about 0.94 and 9 billion PBMCs per donor. General study outcomes and caveats: Because the study included only a small number of donors, the genetic and exposure-history diversity represented was limited. Pairwise subsampling led to the expectation that sequencing depth would affect the degree of clonotype sharing among donors. Sampling was restricted to blood, and TCR repertoires in tissues likely differ from the TCR repertoires found in blood. Sharing across several donors was observed for about 5% of naive CD4, over 3% of naive CD8, roughly 2.4% of memory CD4, and about 0.39% of memory CD8 clonotypes. Higher generation probabilities were observed for clonotypes shared by all four sorted-subset donors than for non-shared clonotypes. Rarefaction of sorted-subset datasets indicated incomplete sequencing despite the large sequencing depth. Larger estimated clonotype richness was generally found for naive subsets than for memory subsets.

The donors were healthy, HIV-negative adults who had no recently reported acute infections or vaccinations. Every donor was a Caucasian adult residing in Nashville, Tennessee, USA. The CD8 memory samples were a combination of magnetically selected CD45RO+ cells and CCR7-negative CD45RA+ effector memory (TemRA) cells. Blood was obtained by leukapheresis, after which PBMCs were separated by Ficoll-Histopaque density gradient centrifugation and cryopreserved in liquid nitrogen vapor phase. Purity and quantity of every magnetically sorted T cell population were checked by analytical flow cytometry. Genomic DNA was isolated from each sorted fraction and quantified by UV absorbance on a Nanodrop 2000c. Taken from cysteine to phenylalanine, the CDR3 has 16 residues. The retained sequence is limited to the CDR3, 48 bases, with the frame set at the first base. Sequences SGHTA (CDR1) and FQGTGA (CDR2) are obtained from the germline V gene. From V the trimming removes 4 bases and from J it removes 8 bases, while the gene matches leave 11 bases of the junction unaccounted for.

Using the deep immunoSEQ assay, TCR CDR3 regions were amplified from genomic DNA by multiplex PCR. For each cell subset, the extracted genomic DNA was distributed evenly across all wells of several immunoSEQ 96-well plates, and each plate served as one replicate. For sorted subsets, approximately 210 ng of genomic DNA, equivalent to about 30,000 T cell genomes, went into each replicate PCR. Purified libraries were quantified with a Qubit 3.0 fluorometer, sized on a Bioanalyzer 2100, and re-quantified with the KAPA Library Quantification kit. Every immunoSEQ 96-well plate was sequenced on a separate single-read 150-cycle Illumina NextSeq 550 flow cell. Per the original workflow: Because the immunoSEQ output included only junctional sequences and no quality scores, the filtering could not be the same as the filtering used for full-length reads. To assign V/J genes and CDR3, sequences were annotated using PyIR, a Python wrapper for IgBLAST v1.9, with IMGT germline references. Any read was removed if the V/J assignment was weak (E-value above 1e-6), the CDR3 was missing, or the read contained stop codons, out-of-frame junctions, or ambiguous translated residues. A V3J clonotype was defined by an identical inferred V gene, J gene, and CDR3 amino acid sequence. To compute the percentage overlap between repertoires, the number of shared unique clonotypes was divided by the size of the smaller repertoire. Richness of each repertoire was evaluated using RTK rarefaction, the Chao1 estimator, and Recon v2.1 estimates of unobserved clonotypes. For all TCRbeta clonotypes obtained by the gDNA method from a handful of donors, generation probabilities were computed with OLGA. Held by TCRdb, this immuneACCESS table contains in-frame sequences only and omits some clones. Under half of the omission traces to an unresolved V gene where checked; the cause of the rest is unknown. The V and J calls and clone size come from that table; D and trimming were worked out from the DNA. In this sample the table shows around 690,000 clones, less than 95% of which occur a single time. 34% of the sample comes from the top ten.

Turning to this clone: Which antigen it targets is not known. One base away there is no much larger clone; base qualities are not given.

The material sequenced was memory CD8+ T cells from PBMCs. The cell subset or site label here, explained by the study, means: CD45RO+ cells pooled with CCR7-negative TemRA cells. Rearrangement joined TRBV7-3 to TRBJ2-2, with TRBD2 matching 9 junction bases. This TCR derives from a man younger than 35 in good health. Some clones in this sample may be carry-over from other donors' samples. The CDR3 reads CASSSRVAGVPGELFF. In nucleotide form, the sequence is TGTGCCAGCAGCTCCCGGGTAGCGGGAGTACCGGGGGAGCTGTTTTTT.